Given below is one T cell receptor (beta chain) in context. The antigen it binds to is not known. No qualities accompany the bases; no much larger clone lies one base away. V has 0 bases trimmed and J has 2 bases trimmed; junction bases matching no gene number 6. The CDR3 numbers 16 residues from cysteine through phenylalanine. Solely the CDR3 DNA is kept, with 48 bases framed from the first base. CDR1 and CDR2 are read off the germline V gene (reference sequence) as LNHNV and YYDKDF. The sample belongs to a study of cytomegalovirus exposure and HLA in healthy donors (dated by TCRdb to the late 2010s). Describing the broader study: An earlier analysis of approximately 590 of the donors reported 250 to 350 Gb of sequence data and roughly 100 million unique TCR beta sequences from about 180 million T cells. Across approximately 400 genotyped donors of the cohort, an average of about 250,000 unique TCR beta nucleotide sequences per donor were sequenced, and approximately 17% of those sequences were non-productive. Four to six DR-DQ haplotypes were handled as single units for association and clustering, since linkage in the cohort was strong. A later genetic analysis used genome-wide SNP genotypes for 398 of the 666 donors, treating that subset as a discovery cohort. The number of typed donors differed by locus: 629-630 for A, B, C, DRB1 and DQB1; 522 for DQA1; roughly 600 for DPA1; and about 450 for DPB1. All discovery cohort repertoires had been generated using a single sequencing platform. Using immunosequencing, the study profiled T cell repertoires from fewer than 850 subjects and related those repertoires to cytomegalovirus serostatus. Alongside the repertoire data, information on donor age, sex, ethnicity and CMV serostatus was compiled. To predict cytomegalovirus infection status, the study brought together high-throughput TCR immunosequencing, statistical association of individual TCRs with disease status, and machine learning. Besides the first cohort of roughly 640 subjects, a separate validation cohort made up of 120 different subjects was used. A later analysis re-analyzed previously published TCR beta repertoires from 600 to 850 donors and added high-resolution HLA genotyping to study TCR occurrence patterns. HLA typing included class I and class II loci at four-digit resolution. The genetic ancestry cluster associated with self-reported Caucasian donors included roughly four fifths of the 398 genotyped donors. In an earlier analysis of 550 to 700 of the donors, high-throughput TCR beta sequencing was used to judge whether each TCR beta V gene segment behaved as functional or pseudogenic. Around 320 gigabases of sequencing data and tens of millions of unique TCR sequences were included in an early release covering 550 to 800 HLA-typed donors. The study was designed to test whether signatures of past pathogen exposure could be identified by cataloging public T cell receptors. The later analysis used no new phenotypic data to find candidate immune exposures, relying instead on TCR beta sequences and their occurrence across donors. On the study overall, not on this receptor specifically: According to a later analysis, TCR association rates differed among HLA loci, with DRB1 alleles showing the most associated TCRs and HLA-C alleles showing the fewest. Correlated functional status among segregating V segments might reflect linkage disequilibrium, but an unknown experimental factor could not be ruled out. Approximately 16 rarely observed V segments, including chromosome 9 orphons, were excluded from the earlier analysis of just under 600 of the donors because counts were too low. A cluster of highly shared sequence variants was judged likely to be a technical artifact of the sequencing pipeline. In vitro tests confirmed that a few of the cytomegalovirus-associated TCR beta chains recognize cytomegalovirus antigens. Strong co-occurrence of HLA alleles, especially DR and DQ, made assigning TCR associations to individual alleles difficult. In an earlier analysis of 500 to 650 of the donors, most TCR beta V segments appeared in productive rearrangements about 87% or about 30% of the time, broadly matching IMGT annotations. The study gave a list of 150 to 200 TCR beta chains associated with cytomegalovirus. According to a later genetic analysis, donors in an Asian-associated ancestry cluster had fewer N-insertions in productive TCRs than the approximately 650-donor mean. HLA typing was unavailable for some donors at each locus, so association tests used only the typed subset. The only immune exposure information available for the cohort was CMV serostatus. Several of the top co-occurrence clusters appeared to be linked to parvovirus B19, influenza, CMV and Epstein-Barr virus, according to a later analysis. An association between a missense DCLRE1C variant and V-gene and J-gene trimming of TCR beta chains was found in a later genetic analysis and replicated in an independent cohort. While some public TCRs were present in many individuals, most TCR sequences turned up only very rarely across donors. A further reported finding was that TCR beta sequences accurately predicted the HLA-A and HLA-B alleles for most subjects in the first cohort. In a later analysis, HLA-associated TCR beta chains were found to be more clonally expanded and to have lower generation probabilities than equally common non-associated chains. Only TCR beta chains were sequenced in this cohort, and the absence of alpha or paired-chain data limited detectable features. In both the original and validation cohorts, the classifier was reported to diagnose cytomegalovirus status with high specificity and sensitivity. Most CMV-associated TCR beta chains appeared to be HLA-restricted in a later analysis, and the HLA associations seemed to be driven largely by CMV exposure. Sequencing depth was assumed to be roughly uniform across donors in the presence/absence analyses, though that assumption may not hold. The authors suggested that the approach could potentially be extended to other disease states and immunological phenotypes. At a false discovery rate of 0.05, a later analysis linked 15,000 to 20,000 TCR beta sequences to specific HLA alleles. The 87-base-pair reads could not distinguish some IMGT-functional V segments, including TRBV6-2 and TRBV6-3, so those segments were excluded.

The library was obtained by the immunoSEQ multiplex PCR assay. The multiplex PCR relied on a mix of 60 forward primers for TCR Vbeta segments and 13 reverse primers for TCR Jbeta segments. The CDR3 region of rearranged TCR beta genes was amplified from genomic DNA with a multiplex PCR assay. The amplified TCR beta libraries were sequenced on the Illumina HiSeq System as 87-base-pair reads. In the source study's methods: A later analysis tallied 75 million to 95 million unique TCR beta chains across the 666 repertoires, and about 12 million of those chains were shared by two or more donors. Raw reads were error-corrected and collapsed into unique sequences with a nearest-neighbor algorithm that merged closely related sequences to remove PCR and sequencing errors. V, D and J gene segments were assigned by aligning CDR3 sequences to IMGT reference sequences. For a sequence to be retained, a match of at least six nucleotides was required to both a V gene segment and a J gene segment. Rearrangements were called productive when the CDR3 lacked stop codons and stayed in frame with V and J; all others were non-productive. Following IMGT convention, CDR3 was defined as the stretch from the second conserved V-encoded cysteine up to the conserved J-encoded phenylalanine. The earlier analysis of approximately 590 of the donors excluded any sequence lacking an unambiguous match to a single V gene segment. In an earlier analysis of around 600 of the donors, V segments were called functional above 56.7% productive rearrangements and were called segregating when the between-donor standard deviation exceeded 5%. A statistical classification framework was developed to diagnose cytomegalovirus status using the catalog of TCR beta chain sequences. V and J gene assignment, in a later analysis, came from comparing TCR nucleotide sequences with IMGT/GENE-DB human TR gene sequences. A later analysis assigned CDR3 sequences and most-parsimonious VDJ recombination scenarios with the TCRdist pipeline. A later analysis defined each TCR beta chain by its CDR3 amino acid sequence plus V-gene family, and excluded reads lacking a unique V-gene family. As a way to deal with suspected cross-contamination and a sequencing artifact, a later analysis dropped 450 to 600 nucleotide sequences that were highly shared and had low generation probability. In a later analysis, a clonal expansion index was calculated for each public chain from normalized within-repertoire ranks of inferred template counts. Generation probabilities in a later analysis came from a VDJ recombination model fitted to out-of-frame rearrangements, and those results were checked against IGoR. In a later analysis, TCR-TCR, TCR-HLA and TCR-CMV co-occurrence was scored with hypergeometric tests, and a repertoire-size bias correction was applied to TCR pairs. A later analysis estimated false discovery rates by permuting HLA or CMV assignments 20 times. A later analysis grouped co-occurring TCRs with DBSCAN, adding TCRdist sequence similarity when clustering within HLA-allele-positive subsets. For co-occurrence clustering, repertoires with fewer than 30,000 or more than 120,000 public chains were excluded, along with four to six repertoires with anomalous nucleotide sharing. TCRdb mirrors the immuneACCESS table, restricted to in-frame sequences. Some clones are absent from its copies; in checked studies, under half trace to an unresolved V gene, and the reason for the others is unknown. D and trimming come from the DNA, and the V and J calls and clone size come from that table. This sample lists roughly 130,000 clones; 80% were detected once. The top ten clonotypes cover 2.5% to 3% of the sample.

The cohort comprised hundreds of healthy bone marrow donors. At the time of sampling, every cohort member was nominally healthy, though immune exposures that went unrecorded were likely present. The donor tested CMV seronegative, placing the donor among the approximately 360 seronegative members of the cohort. Every donor gave a peripheral blood sample, and the peripheral blood mononuclear cells from that sample were used for TCR beta sequencing. The Qiagen DNeasy Blood Extraction Kit was used to extract genomic DNA from the blood cell samples. Sequenced sample: PBMCs. The chain employs TRBV15 and TRBJ2-5; TRBD2 aligns with 7 central bases. The sequence was collected from a man aged 25-45 years in good health and CMV-seronegative. For the CDR3, the sequence is CATSRDPSGVQETQYF. In nucleotide form, the sequence is TGTGCCACCAGCAGAGATCCGAGCGGGGTTCAAGAGACCCAGTACTTC.